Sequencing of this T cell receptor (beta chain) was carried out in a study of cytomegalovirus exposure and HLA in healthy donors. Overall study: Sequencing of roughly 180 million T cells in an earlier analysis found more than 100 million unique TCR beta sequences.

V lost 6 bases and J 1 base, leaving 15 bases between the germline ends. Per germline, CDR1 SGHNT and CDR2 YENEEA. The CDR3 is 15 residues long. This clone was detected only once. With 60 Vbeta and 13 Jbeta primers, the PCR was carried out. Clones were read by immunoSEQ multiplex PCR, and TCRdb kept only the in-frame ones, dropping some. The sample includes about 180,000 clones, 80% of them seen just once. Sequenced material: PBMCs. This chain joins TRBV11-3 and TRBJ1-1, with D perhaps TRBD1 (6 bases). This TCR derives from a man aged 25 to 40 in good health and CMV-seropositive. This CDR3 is CASSLPWGRNTEAFF. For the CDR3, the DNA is TGTGCCAGCAGTCTACCTTGGGGGCGGAACACTGAAGCTTTCTTT.